Listed below are T cell receptor beta chains from one sample, sequenced in a study of blood T cells in healthy people across ages. MiXCR was run by TCRdb on the 5' RACE reads, yielding one entry per CDR3 protein. Here the sample spans more than 1,400,000 distinct CDR3 sequences, 42% being singletons. The material sequenced was blood. These receptors all stem from a woman aged 18-29 years in good health. CDR3s include the opening cysteine and the closing phenylalanine or tryptophan. The order of the fields is clone size, V gene, CDR3 protein. Size is omitted from some rows. Given values are once, few, many or a class for expanded clones.

NA | TRBV28 | CASSFARFGRGIRYEQYF
NA | TRBV15 | CATSRPPDQPVQETQYF
NA | TRBV20-1 | CSALLAEQYF
NA | TRBV4-1 | CASSQEVFSGTDQFF
few | TRBV20-1 | CSARDGVRGSYNEQFF
NA | TRBV10-3 | CAISESEGATGYTF
NA | TRBV11-2 | CASSLDTETGYRGYTF
NA | TRBV6-6 | CASSYSARGQPQHF
few | TRBV4-2 | CASSQAYTSLAGTSTDTQYF
NA | TRBV18 | CASSLKRSQGASTDTQYF
few | TRBV29-1 | CSVEDGQKGGYTF
NA | TRBV7-2 | CASTAGIGELFF
NA | TRBV6-4 | CASNTPTGDSNQPQHF
many | TRBV27 | CASNLGPQGAKNIQYF
many | TRBV28 | CASSLQYEQYF
few | TRBV21-1 | CASSKGLVTGPAGYTF
NA | TRBV7-2 | CASSLGVPHRAEQFF
NA | TRBV10-3 | CAIGAYNEQFF
NA | TRBV28 | CASSPQAGGFLEQFF
few | TRBV5-1 | CASSLTGGNTDTQYF
NA | TRBV20-1 | CSAVGLLAYEQYF
NA | TRBV20-1 | CSAGLSSTDTQYF
NA | TRBV20-1 | CSARDREGIETQYF
NA | TRBV5-1 | CASSLEGLAGVADTQYF
many | TRBV15 | CATSRSTSGSYEQYF
few | TRBV7-9 | CASSLTELRDRGKNYGYTF
NA | TRBV2 | CASREGGADYGYTF
few | TRBV20-1 | CSASRDFGPDTQYF
once | TRBV25-1 | CASSESLVGGRRGEQYF
few | TRBV29-1 | CSVNEGISNQPQHF
NA | TRBV7-9 | CASSHNEGTEQYF
few | TRBV12-3/TRBV12-4 | CASRIGAGANVLTF
few | TRBV6-6 | CASSYSSSGRYQESQYF
once | TRBV29-1 | CSVVLQGLTDTRYF
few | TRBV29-1 | CSVRPGQGSYEQYF
NA | TRBV11-1 | CASSPKASGRRTSTDTQYF
NA | TRBV6-5 | CASRQRIAGEYNEQFF
NA | TRBV27 | CASSGGGTQRFYEQYF
NA | TRBV12-3/TRBV12-4 | CASNWGTYNEQFF
few | TRBV28 | CASNGKRGGQPQHF
NA | TRBV20-1 | CSAQTGPLAKNIQYF
few | TRBV2 | CASREGPTVYEQYF
NA | TRBV27 | CASRWRGSNEQFF
few | TRBV7-2 | CASTQGGRYEQYF
NA | TRBV7-9 | CASRAANINEQFF
NA | TRBV25-1 | CASPSRDLYEQYF
few | TRBV29-1 | CSVWGNTEAFF
many | TRBV7-2 | CASSLLAGNYNEQFF
NA | TRBV4-1 | CASSQVGSVGQYF
few | TRBV6-1 | CASRGTLSYEQYF
NA | TRBV20-1 | CGSEPSGGRVKNIQYF
NA | TRBV12-3/TRBV12-4 | CASSRPGTGSAREQYF
NA | TRBV28 | CASSLSIGGEGYTF
NA | TRBV10-3 | CAISEEGGSNEQYF
few | TRBV2 | CASSRSGTQGYGYTF